Each of the 15 T cell receptor beta chains below was sequenced from the same sample in a study of PD-1 blockade in classical Hodgkin lymphoma. The repertoire was sequenced with immunoSEQ multiplex PCR; TCRdb's copy has only in-frame clones and lacks some. The data contain 40,000 to 45,000 clones, about 77% of them singletons. The patients all showed relapse after autologous stem cell transplantation, while their brentuximab vedotin exposure varied. Sequenced material: peripheral blood mononuclear cells (PBMCs), taken at baseline. The receptors come from a human donor with classical Hodgkin lymphoma.

This clone has a single count. The genes are TRBV27 and TRBJ2-2; 11 bases match TRBD2. The CDR3 length is 18 residues. V lost 5 bases to trimming and J lost 4 bases; unmatched junction nucleotides: 12. The germline V gene encodes CDR1 MNHEY and CDR2 SMNVEV (reference sequence). CDR3 amino acids: CASSPRRLAGGLTGELFF. As DNA, the CDR3 is TGTGCCAGCAGTCCCAGAAGGCTAGCGGGGGGCCTCACCGGGGAGCTGTTTTTT.

The chain uses TRBV6-6 and TRBJ1-2, with D perhaps matching TRBD1 (6 bases). Germline CDR1 is MNHNY and CDR2 is SVGAGI (reference sequence). The V end lost 10 bases, the J end lost 8 bases, and 20 bases lay between the germline ends. The CDR3 consists of 13 residues. For the CDR3, the DNA is TGTGCCACTAATCCGACAGGCCCAGGGGGCTACACCTTC. Translating gives CATNPTGPGGYTF.

The chain has TRBV13 and TRBJ2-3, with D uncertain. Germline-derived CDR1 and CDR2 are PRHDT and FYEKMQ (reference sequence). The CDR3 is 12 residues long. The V end was cut by 10 bases, the J end by 4 bases, with 12 bases between. CDR3 residues: CATRMGADTQYF. CDR3 sequence (DNA): TGTGCCACACGGATGGGTGCAGATACGCAGTATTTT.

Only a few counts were recorded for this clone. V is TRBV2 and J is TRBJ1-2; no definite D call. Per germline, CDR1 SNHLY and CDR2 FYNNEI. Trimming cost V 8 bases and J 5 bases, with 15 bases left between them. The CDR3 length is 13 residues. CDR3: CASRTDPYYGYTF. CDR3 nucleotide sequence: TGTGCCAGCCGGACGGATCCCTATTATGGCTACACCTTC.

V usage is TRBV7-8 and J usage is TRBJ2-5, with 8 bases identical to TRBD2. CDR1 is SGHVS and CDR2 is FQNEAQ in the germline V gene. The CDR3 runs to 14 residues. Losses at the gene ends were 5 bases for V and 7 bases for J; bases not matched to a gene: 9. The CDR3 spells CASSPGRGGRTQYF. CDR3 DNA: TGTGCCAGCAGCCCAGGCCGGGGGGGCAGGACCCAGTACTTC.

This clone appeared a few times. This chain joins TRBV5-1 and TRBJ1-2, with TRBD1 as a possible D gene (5 bases). V was trimmed by 0 bases and J by 5 bases, leaving 11 bases between them. The CDR3 length is 14 residues. CDR1 is SGHRS and CDR2 is YFSETQ in the germline V gene. In DNA, the CDR3 is TGCGCCAGCAGCTTGGAGTCAAGGGGATATGGCTACACCTTC. Encoded protein: CASSLESRGYGYTF.

The chain is built from TRBV28 and TRBJ1-6; no reliable D call. V gave up 4 bases and J gave up 2 bases, with 9 bases separating them. CDR1 is MDHEN, CDR2 SYDVKM, per germline. There are 15 residues in the CDR3. CDR3 DNA: TGTGCCAGCAGTTCAAAGGGAACCTATAATTCACCCCTCCACTTT. Translated, it gives CASSSKGTYNSPLHF.

The chain has TRBV7-2 and TRBJ1-4, with D possibly matching TRBD1 (6 bases). This CDR3 is built from 14 residues. CDR1 SGHTA and CDR2 FQGNSA come from the germline V gene. The V end was cut by 2 bases, the J end by 8 bases, with 12 bases between. CDR3 sequence (DNA): TGTGCCAGCAGCTTATTAGGGGGAGGAGAAAAACTGTTTTTT. The encoded protein is CASSLLGGGEKLFF.

This chain joins TRBV6-6 and TRBJ1-2; D is unresolved. Trimming took off 7 bases at V and 4 bases at J, with 16 bases between the two ends. The CDR3 contains 14 residues. Per germline, CDR1 MNHNY and CDR2 SVGAGI (reference sequence). Here the CDR3 reads CASKGAGDSYGYTF. The CDR3 coding sequence is TGTGCCAGCAAGGGTGCAGGAGATAGCTATGGCTACACCTTC.

J is TRBJ1-4 and V is TRBV7-9; D is unclear. Germline CDR1 and CDR2: SEHNR and FQNEAQ (reference sequence). The CDR3 extends over 14 amino acids. V was pared by 5 bases and J by 0 bases, with 7 bases between. The CDR3 DNA sequence: TGTGCCAGCAGCCAGAGACCAACTAATGAAAAACTGTTTTTT. Translated, it gives CASSQRPTNEKLFF. The entire variable domain, with the rest obtained from reference TRBV7-9 and TRBJ1-4, is as follows: DTGVSQNPRHKITKRGQNVTFRCDPISEHNRLYWYRQTLGQGPEFLTYFQNEAQLEKSRLLSDRFSAERPKGSFSTLEIQRTEQGDSAMYLCASSQRPTNEKLFFGSGTQLSVL.

This chain connects TRBV6-5 to TRBJ1-4; the D is unclear. The CDR3 runs to 14 residues. Germline V gives CDR1 MNHEY, CDR2 SVGAGI. Trimming shortened V by 6 bases and J by 2 bases, and 10 bases separated the two germline ends. The CDR3 nucleotides read TGTGCCAGCAGAAAGGTACACACTAATGAAAAACTGTTTTTT. It codes for CASRKVHTNEKLFF.

The chain combines TRBV7-2 with TRBJ1-3, with 8 bases fitting TRBD1. The CDR3 is 15 residues long. Trimming removed 5 bases from V and 2 bases from J; junction bases left unmatched: 5. The germline V gene encodes CDR1 SGHTA and CDR2 FQGNSA. CDR3 in amino acids: CASSRQGFTGNTIYF. DNA for the CDR3: TGTGCCAGCAGCAGACAGGGGTTTACTGGAAACACCATATATTTT.

This chain links TRBV2 with TRBJ1-5; maybe TRBD1 (6 bases). Trimming shortened V by 6 bases and J by 4 bases, and 10 bases separated the two germline ends. This CDR3 is built from 13 residues. The germline V gene has CDR1 SNHLY and CDR2 FYNNEI. The CDR3 region has the DNA TGTGCCAGCAGGGGGACAAATAATCAGCCCCAGCATTTT. The encoded protein is CASRGTNNQPQHF.

The gene calls are TRBV4-1 and TRBJ2-1; perhaps TRBD1 as D (5 bases). Trimming removed 4 bases from V and 6 bases from J, with 16 bases in between. This CDR3 spans 15 amino acids. Germline values: CDR1 MGHRA, CDR2 YSYEKL. This CDR3 reads CASSPTVGRVNEQFF. The CDR3 nucleotides read TGCGCCAGCAGCCCGACGGTCGGCAGGGTCAATGAGCAGTTCTTC.

The chain has TRBV7-2 and TRBJ1-1; D gene uncertain. V was trimmed by 1 base and J by 0 bases, leaving 9 bases between them. The CDR3 is 15 residues long. Germline V lookup: CDR1 SGHTA, CDR2 FQGNSA. The CDR3: CASSLGAVVNTEAFF. CDR3 in DNA: TGTGCCAGCAGCTTAGGGGCGGTTGTGAACACTGAAGCTTTCTTT. Drawing the rest from reference TRBV7-2 and TRBJ1-1, the complete variable domain is GAGVSQSPSNKVTEKGKDVELRCDPISGHTALYWYRQSLGQGLEFLIYFQGNSAPDKSGLPSDRFSAERTGGSVSTLTIQRTQQEDSAVYLCASSLGAVVNTEAFFGQGTRLTVV.